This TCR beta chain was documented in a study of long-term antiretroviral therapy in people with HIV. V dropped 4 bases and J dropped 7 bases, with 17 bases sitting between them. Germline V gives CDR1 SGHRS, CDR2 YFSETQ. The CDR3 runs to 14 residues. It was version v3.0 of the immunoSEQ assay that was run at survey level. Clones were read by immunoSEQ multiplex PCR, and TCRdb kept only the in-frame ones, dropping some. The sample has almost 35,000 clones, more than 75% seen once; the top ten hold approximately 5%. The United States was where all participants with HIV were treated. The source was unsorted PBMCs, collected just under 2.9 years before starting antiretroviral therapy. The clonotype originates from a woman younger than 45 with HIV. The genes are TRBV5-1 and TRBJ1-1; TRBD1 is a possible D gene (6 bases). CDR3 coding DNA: TGCGCCAGCAGCATCGGTACAGGGTCCGTTGAAGCTTTCTTT. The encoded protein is CASSIGTGSVEAFF.